Reported below is one T cell receptor beta chain. Antigen: not known. Data came from immunoSEQ multiplex PCR; TCRdb stores just in-frame clones and leaves some out. Found here are more than 100,000 clones, 65% to 90% of them singletons; the top ten hold 7.7%. The germline V gene has CDR1 SQVTM and CDR2 ANQGSEA. Deletions cut 7 bases from V and 2 bases from J, with 13 bases between. This CDR3 comprises 13 residues. The data derive from a study of T cell responses to AZD1222 COVID-19 vaccine. General study points: After two AZD1222 doses, spike-specific TCR breadth and depth rose versus day 0.

The receptor comes from an adult in good health. The input for sequencing was peripheral blood, taken on day 0 of AZD1222 vaccination. The V call is TRBV29-1, the J call TRBJ2-3; D not certain. The CDR3 nucleotides read TGCAGCGGCATCTCCACTAACACAGATACGCAGTATTTT. Its translation: CSGISTNTDTQYF.